One sample yielded the 13 T cell receptor beta chains listed below, sequenced in a study of immune evolution from preneoplasia to lung adenocarcinoma. TCRdb's copy holds only in-frame clones and misses some; the assay was immunoSEQ multiplex PCR. The sample lists more than 25,000 clones, approximately 74% occurring once. The sequencing input was FFPE invasive lung adenocarcinoma tissue. The source of these receptors is a person in their sixties or seventies with invasive lung adenocarcinoma. Some clones in this sample may be carry-over from other donors' samples.

The rearrangement links TRBV11-2 to TRBJ2-6; maybe TRBD2 (6 bases). V shed 6 bases and J shed 4 bases, with 16 bases lying between them. The CDR3 consists of 16 residues. CDR1 and CDR2 (germline): SGHAT, FQNNGV. CDR3 sequence (DNA): TGTGCCAGCAGTCCTTTCGGGAGCTCGGGGGCCAACGTCCTGACTTTC. Amino acid sequence: CASSPFGSSGANVLTF. Complete variable domain (other parts from reference TRBV11-2 and TRBJ2-6): EAGVAQSPRYKIIEKRQSVAFWCNPISGHATLYWYQQILGQGPKLLIQFQNNGVVDDSQLPKDRFSAERLKGVDSTLKIQPAKLEDSAVYLCASSPFGSSGANVLTFGAGSRLTVL.

V usage is TRBV6-1 and J usage is TRBJ2-7, with 7 bases matching TRBD2. V gave up 3 bases and J gave up 2 bases; unmatched junction bases: 7. This CDR3 comprises 15 residues. The germline CDR1 and CDR2 sequences are MNHNS and SASEGT. The CDR3 region is CASSEAGDGPYEQYF. CDR3 nucleotides: TGTGCCAGCAGTGAGGCGGGGGACGGTCCCTACGAGCAGTACTTC.

J is TRBJ1-2 and V is TRBV28; a possible D gene is TRBD1 (6 bases). V lost 10 bases and J 2 bases, leaving 17 bases between the germline ends. CDR3 length: 14 residues. The germline gives CDR1 MDHEN, CDR2 SYDVKM. DNA for the CDR3: TGTGCCATTGCAGGGGATCTACCCAACTATGGCTACACCTTC. This translates into CAIAGDLPNYGYTF.

The chain combines TRBV4-1 with TRBJ2-1; 13 nucleotides match TRBD2. CDR1 and CDR2 (germline): MGHRA, YSYEKL. The length of the CDR3 is 15 residues. The J segment lost 5 bases and the V segment lost 6 bases, leaving 4 bases of the junction unmatched. The CDR3 nucleotides are TGCGCCAGCAGACTAGGACTAGCGGGGGACAATGAGCAGTTCTTC. Translating gives CASRLGLAGDNEQFF.

J is TRBJ2-2 and V is TRBV7-2; D gene uncertain. V lost 5 bases to trimming and J lost 3 bases, with 7 bases between them. The CDR3 covers 13 residues. Germline V lookup: CDR1 SGHTA, CDR2 FQGNSA. The CDR3 reads CASSQYDTGELFF. The CDR3 nucleotides read TGTGCCAGCAGCCAATACGACACCGGGGAGCTGTTTTTT.

The chain couples TRBV15 to TRBJ1-5; D remains unclear. The CDR3 totals 13 residues. V lost 2 bases and J 7 bases, leaving 9 bases between the germline ends. CDR1 is LNHNV, CDR2 YYDKDF, per germline (reference sequence). CDR3 protein: CATSRQTGQPQHF. The DNA for the CDR3 is TGTGCCACCAGCAGACAAACGGGGCAGCCCCAGCATTTT.

The rearrangement links TRBV28 to TRBJ1-5; D is possibly TRBD1 (6 bases). There are 15 residues in the CDR3. V was cut by 5 bases and J by 6 bases, with 17 bases left in between. The germline CDR1 and CDR2 sequences are MDHEN and SYDVKM. The CDR3 loop is CASSPPGGQGQPQHF. The CDR3 DNA reads as TGTGCCAGCAGTCCCCCCGGGGGCCAAGGTCAGCCCCAGCATTTT.

The CDR3 sequence: CASSPHTGPESGQFF. The DNA of the CDR3 is TGTGCCAGCTCACCCCACACAGGACCCGAATCAGGGCAGTTCTTC. The genes are TRBV18 and TRBJ2-1, with TRBD1 as a possible D gene (5 bases). Germline-derived CDR1 and CDR2 are KGHSH and LQKENI. The V end lost 3 bases, the J end lost 12 bases, and 21 bases lay between the germline ends. CDR3 length equals 15 residues.

This chain connects TRBV5-6 to TRBJ2-3; D unresolved. V dropped 4 bases and J dropped 3 bases, with 9 bases sitting between them. The germline V gene has CDR1 SGHDT and CDR2 YYEEEE. The CDR3 extends over 13 amino acids. CDR3 nucleotides: TGTGCCAGCAGCGGAGATGCGACAGATACGCAGTATTTT. It is translated as CASSGDATDTQYF.

V and J are TRBV7-2 and TRBJ1-2; D might be TRBD1 (6 bases). V lost 5 bases to trimming and J lost 1 base, with 8 bases between them. Germline lookup yields CDR1 SGHTA and CDR2 FQGNSA. CDR3 length equals 13 residues. This chain's CDR3 is CASSQDSNYGYTF. In DNA form, the CDR3 reads TGTGCCAGCAGCCAGGACAGTAACTATGGCTACACCTTC.

The chain carries TRBV5-4 and TRBJ2-5; 7 positions match TRBD1. V lost 3 bases and J lost 2; bases outside the gene matches: 1. Germline V gene data show CDR1 as SGHNT and CDR2 as YYREEE (reference sequence). The CDR3 covers 13 residues. The chain's CDR3 is CASSYRGQETQYF. CDR3 sequence (DNA): TGTGCCAGCAGCTACAGGGGACAAGAGACCCAGTACTTC.

The chain carries TRBV18 and TRBJ2-5, with 7 positions matching TRBD1. This CDR3 comprises 14 residues. V was pared by 3 bases and J by 5 bases, with 6 bases of the junction left unmatched. From germline, CDR1 is KGHSH and CDR2 LQKENI. In DNA, the CDR3 is TGTGCCAGCTCACCGCGACAGGGAAGCGAGACCCAGTACTTC. Protein sequence: CASSPRQGSETQYF.

V and J are TRBV2 and TRBJ1-1; the D is unclear. This CDR3 region has 14 residues. Germline V lookup: CDR1 SNHLY, CDR2 FYNNEI. Trimming took 5 bases from V and 4 from J, leaving 14 bases between them. The CDR3 DNA sequence: TGTGCCAGCAGTCGGTCAGAGTGGGGCACTGAAGCTTTCTTT. This sequence encodes CASSRSEWGTEAFF. Combining the CDR3 with reference TRBV2 and TRBJ1-1 gives the whole variable domain EPEVTQTPSHQVTQMGQEVILRCVPISNHLYFYWYRQILGQKVEFLVSFYNNEISEKSEIFDDQFSVERPDGSNFTLKIRSTKLEDSAMYFCASSRSEWGTEAFFGQGTRLTVV.